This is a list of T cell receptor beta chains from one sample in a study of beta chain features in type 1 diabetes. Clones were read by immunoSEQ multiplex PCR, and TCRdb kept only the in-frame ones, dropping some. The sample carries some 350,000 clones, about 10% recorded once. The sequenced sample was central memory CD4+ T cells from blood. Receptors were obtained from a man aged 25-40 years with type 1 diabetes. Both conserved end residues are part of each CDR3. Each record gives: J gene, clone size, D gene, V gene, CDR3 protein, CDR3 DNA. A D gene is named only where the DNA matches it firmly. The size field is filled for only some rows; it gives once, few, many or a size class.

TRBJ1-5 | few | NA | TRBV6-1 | CASSEQYSNQPQHF | TGTGCCAGCAGTGAACAGTATAGCAATCAGCCCCAGCATTTT
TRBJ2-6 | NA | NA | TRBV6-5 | CASSYSLASGANVLTF | TGTGCCAGCAGTTACTCATTGGCCTCTGGGGCCAACGTCCTGACTTTC
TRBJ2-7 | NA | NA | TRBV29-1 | CSGGDGYYEQYF | TGCAGCGGGGGGGACGGATACTACGAGCAGTACTTC
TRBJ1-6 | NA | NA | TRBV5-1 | CASSLGDKNSPLHF | TGCGCCAGCAGCTTGGGGGACAAGAATTCACCCCTCCACTTT
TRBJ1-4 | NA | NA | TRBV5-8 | CASSLALQGTNEKLFF | TGTGCCAGCAGTCTCGCTCTACAGGGAACTAATGAAAAACTGTTTTTT
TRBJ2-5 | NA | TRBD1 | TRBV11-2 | CASSARTGNQETQYF | TGTGCCAGCAGCGCGCGGACAGGGAACCAAGAGACCCAGTACTTC
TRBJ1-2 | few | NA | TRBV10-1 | CASSTGTNYGYTF | TGCGCCAGCAGTACCGGGACAAACTATGGCTACACCTTC
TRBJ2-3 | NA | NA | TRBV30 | CAWRGRGYTQYF | TGTGCCTGGAGGGGGCGCGGATATACGCAGTATTTT
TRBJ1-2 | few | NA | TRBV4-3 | CASSQDGGLRVLYTF | TGCGCCAGCAGCCAAGACGGAGGGCTCAGGGTTTTATACACCTTC
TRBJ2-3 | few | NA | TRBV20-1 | CSAGYTDTQYF | TGCAGTGCTGGGTACACAGATACGCAGTATTTT
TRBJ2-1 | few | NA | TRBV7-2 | CASSSVGYNEQFF | TGTGCCAGCAGCTCCGTCGGGTACAATGAGCAGTTCTTC
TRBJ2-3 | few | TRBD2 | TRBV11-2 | CASSLEREGFGTDTQYF | TGTGCCAGCAGCTTGGAGCGGGAGGGATTCGGCACAGATACGCAGTATTTT
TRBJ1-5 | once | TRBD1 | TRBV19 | CASSWTGGNQPQHF | TGTGCCAGTAGCTGGACAGGGGGCAATCAGCCCCAGCATTTT
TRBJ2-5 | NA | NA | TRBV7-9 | CASSFSPGETQYF | TGTGCCAGCAGCTTTTCTCCCGGGGAGACCCAGTACTTC
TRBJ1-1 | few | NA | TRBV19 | CASSLPDRRTEAFF | TGTGCCAGTAGCCTACCGGACAGAAGGACTGAAGCTTTCTTT
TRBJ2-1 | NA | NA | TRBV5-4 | CASSQDPSIYNEQFF | TGTGCCAGCAGCCAAGACCCTAGCATCTACAATGAGCAGTTCTTC
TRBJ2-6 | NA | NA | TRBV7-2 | CASSFGHGANVLTF | TGTGCCAGCAGCTTCGGCCATGGGGCCAACGTCCTGACTTTC
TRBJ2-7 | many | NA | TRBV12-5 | CASGSGASSYEQYF | TGTGCTAGTGGTTCTGGGGCTAGCTCCTACGAGCAGTACTTC
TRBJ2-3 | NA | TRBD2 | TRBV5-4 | CASSLFLGSGNTDTQYF | TGTGCCAGCAGCTTGTTTTTGGGTAGCGGGAACACAGATACGCAGTATTTT
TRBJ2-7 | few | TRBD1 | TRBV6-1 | CASRPGQGNLYEQYF | TGTGCCAGCAGGCCGGGACAGGGAAATCTCTACGAGCAGTACTTC
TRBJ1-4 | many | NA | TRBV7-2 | CASSLANGEKLFF | TGTGCCAGCAGCTTAGCGAACGGTGAAAAACTGTTTTTT
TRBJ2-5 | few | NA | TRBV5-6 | CASSLGRQETQYF | TGTGCCAGCAGCTTGGGGCGGCAAGAGACCCAGTACTTC
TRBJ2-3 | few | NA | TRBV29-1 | CSAVGGGTDTQYF | TGCAGCGCCGTCGGTGGGGGCACAGATACGCAGTATTTT
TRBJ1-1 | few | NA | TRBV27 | CASRPWGYTEAFF | TGTGCCAGCAGACCCTGGGGTTACACTGAAGCTTTCTTT
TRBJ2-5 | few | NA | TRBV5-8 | CASSRPDVGETQYF | TGTGCCAGCAGCCGACCGGACGTGGGAGAGACCCAGTACTTC
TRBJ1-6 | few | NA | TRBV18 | CASSQGGGTTPLHF | TGTGCCAGCTCACAAGGGGGGGGCACGACACCCCTCCACTTT
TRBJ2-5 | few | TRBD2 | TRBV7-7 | CASSSGLAVVETQYF | TGTGCTAGCAGCTCGGGACTAGCGGTAGTGGAGACCCAGTACTTC
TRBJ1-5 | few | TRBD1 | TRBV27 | CASSLRGGQPQHF | TGTGCCAGCAGCCTCAGGGGGGGTCAGCCCCAGCATTTT
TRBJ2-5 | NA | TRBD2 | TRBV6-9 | CASSYEIKREGGETQYF | TGTGCCAGCAGTTACGAAATAAAGCGGGAGGGTGGGGAGACCCAGTACTTC
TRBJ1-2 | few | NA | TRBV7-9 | CASSLDEELYGYTF | TGTGCCAGCAGCTTAGATGAGGAACTCTATGGCTACACCTTC
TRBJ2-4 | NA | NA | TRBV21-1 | CASSKAPRQDPAKNIQYF | TGTGCCAGCAGCAAAGCGCCCAGACAGGACCCAGCCAAAAACATTCAGTACTTC
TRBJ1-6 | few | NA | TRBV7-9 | CASSFPNSPLHF | TGTGCCAGCAGCTTTCCTAATTCACCCCTCCACTTT
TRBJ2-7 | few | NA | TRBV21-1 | CASSQIAREGTYEQYF | TGTGCCAGCAGTCAAATCGCGCGGGAGGGTACCTACGAGCAGTACTTC
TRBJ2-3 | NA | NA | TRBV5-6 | CASSFYESTDTQYF | TGTGCCAGCAGCTTCTACGAGTCCACAGATACGCAGTATTTT
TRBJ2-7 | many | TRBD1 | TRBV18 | CASSPQTGTGAYEQYF | TGTGCCAGCTCACCACAGACCGGGACAGGGGCCTACGAGCAGTACTTC
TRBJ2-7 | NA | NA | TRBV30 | CAWIKDSTYEQYF | TGTGCCTGGATAAAGGACAGTACCTACGAGCAGTACTTC
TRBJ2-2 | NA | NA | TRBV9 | CASSRGSYGELFF | TGTGCCAGCAGTAGGGGGAGTTACGGGGAGCTGTTTTTT
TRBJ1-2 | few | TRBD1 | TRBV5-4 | CASSLAQGQGYYGYTF | TGTGCCAGCAGCTTGGCCCAGGGACAGGGCTACTATGGCTACACCTTC
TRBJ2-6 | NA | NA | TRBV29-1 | CSVRAQTGANVLTF | TGCAGCGTTCGGGCGCAGACAGGGGCCAACGTCCTGACTTTC
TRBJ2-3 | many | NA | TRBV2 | CASGSGPATQYF | TGTGCCAGCGGATCGGGCCCGGCTACGCAGTATTTT
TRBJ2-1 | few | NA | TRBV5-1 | CASSLTTENNEQFF | TGCGCCAGCAGCTTGACTACGGAAAACAATGAGCAGTTCTTC
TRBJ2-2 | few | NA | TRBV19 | CASSNPNTGELFF | TGTGCCAGTAGTAACCCTAACACCGGGGAGCTGTTTTTT
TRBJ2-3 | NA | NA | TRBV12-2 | CASRRGGRGRVLDTQYF | TGTGCAAGTCGCCGGGGGGGACGCGGGAGAGTGTTGGATACGCAGTATTTT
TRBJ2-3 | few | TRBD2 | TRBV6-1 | CASLAGVTDTQYF | TGTGCCAGCTTAGCGGGAGTGACAGATACGCAGTATTTT
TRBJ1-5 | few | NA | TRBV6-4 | CASSATWDTGGPQHF | TGTGCCAGCAGCGCAACTTGGGACACCGGGGGACCCCAGCATTTT
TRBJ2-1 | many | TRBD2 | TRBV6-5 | CASGSGTTYNEQFF | TGTGCCAGTGGATCCGGGACTACCTACAATGAGCAGTTCTTC
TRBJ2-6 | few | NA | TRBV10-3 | CAISVGALGANVLTF | TGTGCCATCAGTGTGGGGGCTCTCGGGGCCAACGTCCTGACTTTC
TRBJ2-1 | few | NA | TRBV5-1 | CASGLAGDSSYNEQFF | TGCGCCAGCGGCTTGGCCGGGGATAGCTCCTACAATGAGCAGTTCTTC
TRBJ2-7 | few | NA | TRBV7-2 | CASSLMRGTYEQYF | TGTGCCAGCAGCTTAATGCGGGGAACTTACGAGCAGTACTTC